This TCR beta chain was sequenced during a study of cytomegalovirus exposure and HLA in healthy donors. Overall study findings and caveats: Most sequenced TCRs were rare (though some public TCRs occurred in many donors). Later analysis placed DRB1 highest and HLA-C lowest in TCR association rates, which differed by HLA locus. Some TCR beta chains (164 of them) were listed as cytomegalovirus-associated.

On this clone itself: Its antigen is unidentified.

Primers for the PCR totalled 60 Vbeta and 13 Jbeta. Measured with immunoSEQ multiplex PCR; TCRdb has only the in-frame clones, and not every one. The sample holds fewer than 95,000 clones; roughly 67% are singletons and the top ten take approximately 21%. Germline CDR1 reads GTSNPN; CDR2 reads SVGIG (reference sequence). This CDR3 region has 15 residues. The J segment lost 4 bases and the V segment lost 2 bases, leaving 8 bases of the junction unmatched. This clonotype was sampled from a woman between 45 and 60 years old in good health and CMV-seropositive. The V and J genes are TRBV30 and TRBJ2-3, with 8 bases aligning to TRBD1. Sequenced: PBMCs. The CDR3 DNA sequence: TGTGCCTGGAGTTTCGCCCAGGGGGCGGCAGATACGCAGTATTTT. It specifies CAWSFAQGAADTQYF.